The T cell receptor (beta chain) under discussion was sequenced for a study of blood T cells in healthy people across ages. Germline CDR1 and CDR2: SGHTA and FQGNSA. V dropped 5 bases and J dropped 6; count of bases not matched to a gene: 5. The CDR3 has 14 residues. Primed by a sample-barcoded 5' primer and a J-beta primer mix, a second PCR proceeded for about 6 to 11 cycles. TCRdb itself ran the 5' RACE reads through MiXCR, one entry per CDR3 protein. The top ten clones hold around 32% of a sample with hundreds of thousands of distinct CDR3 sequences, around 45% of them seen once. The source is a woman aged 55-69 years in good health. Sequencing was done on a sample of blood. The V gene is TRBV7-2, the J gene TRBJ1-5; TRBD1 agrees at 9 bases. The CDR3 sequence: CASSGQGMGQPQHF. CDR3 coding DNA: TGTGCCAGCAGCGGACAGGGGATGGGTCAGCCCCAGCATTTT.